The 4 T cell receptor beta chains in this list originate from one sample, sequenced in a study of T cells after somatic rescue of genetic block. The assay was immunoSEQ multiplex PCR, and TCRdb's table has in-frame clones only and misses some. This table has more than 9,000 clones, approximately 79% appearing once. The sample taken for sequencing was peripheral blood mononuclear cells (PBMCs). All receptors come from a boy aged 5 to 17.

The chain uses TRBV19 and TRBJ1-6; perhaps TRBD1 as D (6 bases). This CDR3 contains 15 residues. The germline V and J ends were trimmed by 3 bases and 7 bases, with 13 bases remaining between them. CDR1 is LNHDA and CDR2 is SQIVND in the germline V gene (reference sequence). The CDR3 sequence: CASSIDTGMNSPLHF. DNA for the CDR3: TGTGCCAGTAGTATTGATACAGGGATGAATTCACCCCTCCACTTT. The full variable domain, its missing parts supplied by reference TRBV19 and TRBJ1-6, is DGGITQSPKYLFRKEGQNVTLSCEQNLNHDAMYWYRQDPGQGLRLIYYSQIVNDFQKGDIAEGYSVSREKKESFPLTVTSAQKNPTAFYLCASSIDTGMNSPLHFGNGTRLTVT.

V and J are TRBV19 and TRBJ2-1, with TRBD2 matching over 8 bases. The J segment lost 1 base and the V segment lost 9 bases, leaving 5 bases of the junction unmatched. CDR1 is LNHDA, CDR2 SQIVND, per germline (reference sequence). This CDR3 contains 14 residues. In DNA, the CDR3 is TGTGCCAGCGCGGCTAGCGGGTCCTACAATGAGCAGTTCTTC. Protein: CASAASGSYNEQFF.

The J gene is TRBJ2-1, the V gene TRBV6-5, with a tentative D call TRBD2 (6 bases). The ends were cut back, 6 bases at V and 7 bases at J, with 16 bases in the middle. CDR1 is MNHEY and CDR2 is SVGAGI in the germline V gene. The CDR3 runs 14 residues. The CDR3 nucleotides are TGTGCCAGCAGCCCCGGGGTAGCGGCTAATGAGCAGTTCTTC. It specifies CASSPGVAANEQFF.

This chain connects TRBV13 to TRBJ2-2; 9 bases are a match to TRBD1. With 5 bases clipped from V and 0 bases from J, the junction kept 13 bases outside the gene matches. This CDR3 region has 19 residues. The V gene's germline CDR1 is PRHDT and CDR2 FYEKMQ (reference sequence). CDR3 DNA: TGTGCCAGCAGCATTAGGTTTGGGACAGGGAACGCGAACACCGGGGAGCTGTTTTTT. It specifies CASSIRFGTGNANTGELFF. Combining the CDR3 with reference TRBV13 and TRBJ2-2 gives the whole variable domain AAGVIQSPRHLIKEKRETATLKCYPIPRHDTVYWYQQGPGQDPQFLISFYEKMQSDKGSIPDRFSAQQFSDYHSELNMSSLELGDSALYFCASSIRFGTGNANTGELFFGEGSRLTVL.